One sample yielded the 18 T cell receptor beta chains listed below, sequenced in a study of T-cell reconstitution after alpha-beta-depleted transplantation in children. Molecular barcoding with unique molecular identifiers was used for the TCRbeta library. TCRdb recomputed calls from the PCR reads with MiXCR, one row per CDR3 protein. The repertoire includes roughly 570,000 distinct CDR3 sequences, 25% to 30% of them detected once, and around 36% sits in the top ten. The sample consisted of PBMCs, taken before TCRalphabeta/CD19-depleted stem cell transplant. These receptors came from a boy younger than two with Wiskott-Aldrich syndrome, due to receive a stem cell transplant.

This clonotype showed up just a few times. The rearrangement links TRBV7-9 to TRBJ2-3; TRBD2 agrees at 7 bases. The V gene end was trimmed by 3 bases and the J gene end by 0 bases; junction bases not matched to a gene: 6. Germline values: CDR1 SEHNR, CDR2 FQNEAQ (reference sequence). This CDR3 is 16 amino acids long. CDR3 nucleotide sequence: TGTGCCAGCAGCTTTCCCGCGGGAGTAAGCACAGATACGCAGTATTTT. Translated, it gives CASSFPAGVSTDTQYF.

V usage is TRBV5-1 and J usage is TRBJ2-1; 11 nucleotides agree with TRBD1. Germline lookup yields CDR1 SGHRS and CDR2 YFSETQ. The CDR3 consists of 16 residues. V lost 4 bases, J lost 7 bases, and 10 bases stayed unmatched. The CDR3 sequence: CASSLVGQGGLNEQFF. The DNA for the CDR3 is TGCGCCAGCAGCCTCGTGGGACAGGGGGGCCTTAATGAGCAGTTCTTC.

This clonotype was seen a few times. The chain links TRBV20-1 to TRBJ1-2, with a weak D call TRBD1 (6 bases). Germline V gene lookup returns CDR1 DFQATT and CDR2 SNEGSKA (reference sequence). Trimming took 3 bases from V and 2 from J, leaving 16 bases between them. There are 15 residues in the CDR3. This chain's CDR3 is CSASGNRGSNYGYTF. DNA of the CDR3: TGCAGTGCTAGTGGAAATAGGGGGAGCAACTATGGCTACACCTTC.

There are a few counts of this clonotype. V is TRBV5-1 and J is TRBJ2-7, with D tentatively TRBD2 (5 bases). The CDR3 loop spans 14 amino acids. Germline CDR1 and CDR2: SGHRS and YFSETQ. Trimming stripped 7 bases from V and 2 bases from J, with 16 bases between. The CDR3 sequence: CASGYRTGAYEQYF. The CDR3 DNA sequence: TGCGCCAGCGGTTACCGGACTGGAGCCTACGAGCAGTACTTC.

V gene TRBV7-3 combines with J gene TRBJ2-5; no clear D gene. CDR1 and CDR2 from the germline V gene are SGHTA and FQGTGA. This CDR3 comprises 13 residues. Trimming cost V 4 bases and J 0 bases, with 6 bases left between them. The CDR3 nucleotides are TGTGCCAGCAGCTCACAGTACCAAGAGACCCAGTACTTC. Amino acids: CASSSQYQETQYF.

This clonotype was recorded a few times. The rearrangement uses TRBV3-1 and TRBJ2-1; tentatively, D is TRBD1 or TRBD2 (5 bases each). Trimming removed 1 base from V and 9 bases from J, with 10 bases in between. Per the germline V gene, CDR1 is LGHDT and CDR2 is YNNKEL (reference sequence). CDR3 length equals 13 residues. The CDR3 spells CASSQARGCEQFF. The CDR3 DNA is TGTGCCAGCAGCCAAGCCCGGGGCTGTGAGCAGTTCTTC.

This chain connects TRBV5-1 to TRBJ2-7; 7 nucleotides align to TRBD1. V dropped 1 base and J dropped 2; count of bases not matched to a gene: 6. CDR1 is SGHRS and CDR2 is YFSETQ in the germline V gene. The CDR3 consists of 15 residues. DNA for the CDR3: TGCGCCAGCAGCTTGTCGGGACAGAGCCCCTACGAGCAGTACTTC. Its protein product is CASSLSGQSPYEQYF.

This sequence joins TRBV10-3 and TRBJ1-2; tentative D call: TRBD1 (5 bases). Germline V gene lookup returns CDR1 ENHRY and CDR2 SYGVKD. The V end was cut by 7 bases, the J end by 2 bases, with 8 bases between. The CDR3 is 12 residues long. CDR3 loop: CAIKGPNYGYTF. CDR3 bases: TGTGCCATCAAGGGACCCAACTATGGCTACACCTTC.

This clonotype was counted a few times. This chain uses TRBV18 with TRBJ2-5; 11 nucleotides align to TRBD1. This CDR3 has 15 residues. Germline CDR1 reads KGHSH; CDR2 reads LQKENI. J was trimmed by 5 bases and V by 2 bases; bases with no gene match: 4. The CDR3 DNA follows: TGTGCCAGCTCACCAAGGACAGGGGGCTCGGAGACCCAGTACTTC. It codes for CASSPRTGGSETQYF.

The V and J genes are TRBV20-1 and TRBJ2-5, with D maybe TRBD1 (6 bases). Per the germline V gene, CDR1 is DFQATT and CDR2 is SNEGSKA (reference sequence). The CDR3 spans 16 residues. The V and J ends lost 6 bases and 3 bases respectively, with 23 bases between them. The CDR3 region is CSAAGGSGRTEETQYF. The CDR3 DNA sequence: TGCAGTGCCGCAGGAGGCTCGGGCAGGACAGAAGAGACCCAGTACTTC.

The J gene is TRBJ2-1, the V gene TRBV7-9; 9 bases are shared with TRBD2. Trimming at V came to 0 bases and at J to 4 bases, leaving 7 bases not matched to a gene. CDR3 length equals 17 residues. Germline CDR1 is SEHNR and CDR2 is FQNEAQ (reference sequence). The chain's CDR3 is CASSLAQTSGVYNEQFF. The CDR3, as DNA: TGTGCCAGCAGCTTAGCTCAGACTAGCGGAGTATACAATGAGCAGTTCTTC.

CDR3 in amino acids: CASSLRQGDPYEQYF. DNA of the CDR3: TGCGCCAGCAGCCTCCGACAGGGGGACCCCTACGAGCAGTACTTC. The rearrangement joins TRBV5-1 to TRBJ2-7; 9 positions match TRBD1. Germline V CDR1 and CDR2: SGHRS, YFSETQ. V gave up 4 bases and J gave up 2 bases; unmatched junction bases: 7. This CDR3 region has 15 residues.

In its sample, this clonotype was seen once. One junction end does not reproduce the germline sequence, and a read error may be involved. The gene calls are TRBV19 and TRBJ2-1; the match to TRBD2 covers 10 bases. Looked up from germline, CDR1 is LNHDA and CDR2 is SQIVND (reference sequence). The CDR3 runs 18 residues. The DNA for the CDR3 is TGTGCCAGTAGCGGATCCATCTGGGTAGCGGGAGGACTCAGGGAGCCGTTCTTC. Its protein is CASSGSIWVAGGLREPFF. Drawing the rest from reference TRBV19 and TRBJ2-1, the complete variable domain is DGGITQSPKYLFRKEGQNVTLSCEQNLNHDAMYWYRQDPGQGLRLIYYSQIVNDFQKGDIAEGYSVSREKKESFPLTVTSAQKNPTAFYLCASSGSIWVAGGLREPFFGPGTRLTVL.

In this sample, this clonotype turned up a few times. DNA for the CDR3: TGCGCCAGCAGCTTGGAGGGACGGAGCATGAACACTGAAGCTTTCTTT. Protein product: CASSLEGRSMNTEAFF. The J gene is TRBJ1-1, the V gene TRBV5-1; weak D call: TRBD1 (5 bases). In germline, CDR1 is SGHRS, CDR2 YFSETQ. V lost 0 bases and J lost 0, with 12 bases in between. This CDR3 has 16 residues.

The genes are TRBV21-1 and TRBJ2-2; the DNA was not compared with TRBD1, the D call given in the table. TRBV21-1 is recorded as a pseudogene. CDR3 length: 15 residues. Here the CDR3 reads CASSKGQENTGELFF. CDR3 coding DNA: TGTGCCAGCAGCAAAGGACAGGAGAACACCGGGGAGCTGTTTTTT.

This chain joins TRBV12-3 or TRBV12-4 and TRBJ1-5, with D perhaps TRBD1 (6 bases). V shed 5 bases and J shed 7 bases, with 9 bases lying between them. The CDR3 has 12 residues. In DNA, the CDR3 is TGTGCCAGCAGTCAGGGGTCCCAGCCCCAGCATTTT. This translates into CASSQGSQPQHF.

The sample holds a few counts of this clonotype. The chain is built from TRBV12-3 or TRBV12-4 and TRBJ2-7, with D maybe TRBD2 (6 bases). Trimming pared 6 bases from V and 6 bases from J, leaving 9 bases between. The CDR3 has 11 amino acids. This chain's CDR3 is CASRRDSEQYF. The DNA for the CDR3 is TGTGCCAGCAGGCGGGATAGCGAGCAGTACTTC.

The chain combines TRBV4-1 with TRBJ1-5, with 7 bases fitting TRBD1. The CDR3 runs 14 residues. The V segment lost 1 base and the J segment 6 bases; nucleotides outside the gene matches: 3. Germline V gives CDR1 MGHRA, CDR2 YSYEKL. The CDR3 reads CASSQGQGSQPQHF. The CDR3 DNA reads TGCGCCAGCAGCCAAGGACAGGGCAGTCAGCCCCAGCATTTT.